This T cell receptor beta chain was sequenced during a study of tumor-infiltrating lymphocytes in primary liver carcinoma. Between roughly 20 and 32 mg of unsorted bulk tissue served as the source from which RNA and DNA were co-extracted. A primer matching the constant region was used to make TCR beta cDNA from around 550 ng of total RNA. Amplification in three nested multiplex PCR rounds with slightly modified ARM-PCR gave rise to TCR beta libraries. For 10 cycles apiece, the opening two PCR rounds ran with TRBV1-TRBV30 forward primers and a C-beta reverse primer. TCRdb reanalysed the multiplex PCR reads using MiXCR and keeps one entry per CDR3 protein. The sample has about 120,000 distinct CDR3 sequences; approximately 71% are singletons. The germline gives CDR1 SQVTM, CDR2 ANQGSEA. CDR3 size: 14 residues. J was trimmed by 14 bases and V by 6 bases; bases with no gene match: 21.

Material: tumor-adjacent normal liver tissue. This receptor was taken from a woman aged 60-75 years with primary liver carcinoma and hepatitis B virus infection. The V call is TRBV29-1, the J call TRBJ1-1, with TRBD1 identical over 7 bases. CDR3 residues: CSVGLQGPNTEVFF. CDR3 DNA: TGCAGCGTAGGGCTACAGGGGCCGAACACTGAAGTCTTCTTT.